This record covers a single T cell receptor beta chain. Its antigen is still unknown. Base qualities are not recorded, but no much larger clone differs from it by a single base. The data stem from a study of cytomegalovirus exposure and HLA in healthy donors (dated by TCRdb to 2015 to 2018). For the study in its entirety: An earlier analysis of approximately 600 of the donors reported about 250 Gb of sequence data and approximately 110 million unique TCR beta sequences from about 180 million T cells. Typing coverage differed by locus: A, B, C, DRB1 and DQB1 were typed in about 629-640 donors, DQA1 in 522, DPA1 in nearly 610, and DPB1 in about 450. Because of strong linkage in the cohort, five DR-DQ haplotypes were treated as single units for association and clustering. All discovery cohort repertoires had been generated on a single sequencing platform. Rather than drawing on any new phenotypic data, the later analysis identified candidate immune exposures from TCR beta sequences and the way those sequences occurred across donors. Among some 400 genotyped donors of the cohort, an average of approximately 240,000 unique TCR beta nucleotide sequences was sequenced per donor, of which roughly 17% were non-productive. In a later genetic analysis, genome-wide SNP genotypes for about 55% of the 666 donors were used, and that subset was treated as a discovery cohort. The genetic ancestry cluster associated with self-reported Caucasian donors included about 84% of the roughly 400 genotyped donors. The study was designed to test whether signatures of past pathogen exposure could be identified by cataloging public T cell receptors. Class I and class II HLA loci were covered by the typing at four-digit resolution. Alongside the repertoire data, information on donor age, sex, ethnicity and CMV serostatus was compiled. The study combined high-throughput TCR immunosequencing, statistical association of individual TCRs with disease status, and machine learning to predict cytomegalovirus infection status. Besides the first cohort of 666 subjects, a separate validation cohort made up of 120 different subjects was used. To decide whether each TCR beta V gene segment behaved as functional or pseudogenic, an earlier analysis of approximately 590 of the donors relied on high-throughput TCR beta sequencing. Using immunosequencing, the study profiled T cell repertoires from fewer than 700 subjects and related those repertoires to cytomegalovirus serostatus. Around 320 gigabases of sequencing data and tens of millions of unique TCR sequences were included in an early release covering around 600 HLA-typed donors. A later analysis re-examined previously published TCR beta repertoires from 610 or so donors and added high-resolution HLA genotyping to investigate patterns of TCR occurrence. Study-level results and caveats: Because HLA typing was unavailable for some donors at each locus, only the typed subset was used in association tests. In both the original and validation cohorts, the classifier was reported to diagnose cytomegalovirus status with high specificity and sensitivity. When HLA alleles, especially DR and DQ, strongly co-occurred, TCR associations were difficult to assign to individual alleles. A later analysis found that most CMV-associated TCR beta chains appeared HLA-restricted, with HLA associations seemingly driven largely by CMV exposure. According to a later analysis, TCR association rates differed among HLA loci, with DRB1 alleles showing the most associated TCRs and HLA-C alleles showing the fewest. In an earlier analysis of some 640 of the donors, most TCR beta V segments were observed in productive rearrangements about 87% or about 30% of the time, broadly matching IMGT annotations. Sequencing depth was assumed to be roughly uniform across donors in the presence/absence analyses, though that assumption may not hold. In a later genetic analysis, fewer N-insertions in productive TCRs were reported among donors in an Asian-associated ancestry cluster than the 666-donor mean. A group of highly shared sequence variants was considered likely to be a technical artifact of the sequencing pipeline. A total of roughly 160 TCR beta chains were listed by the study as associated with cytomegalovirus. Because counts were too low, approximately 15 rarely observed V segments, including chromosome 9 orphons, were excluded from the earlier analysis of 587 of the donors. Only TCR beta chains were sequenced in this cohort, and the absence of alpha or paired-chain data limited detectable features. An association between a missense DCLRE1C variant and V-gene and J-gene trimming of TCR beta chains was found in a later genetic analysis and replicated in an independent cohort. A further reported finding was that TCR beta sequences accurately predicted the HLA-A and HLA-B alleles for most subjects in the first cohort. At a false discovery rate of 0.05, a later analysis linked 16,000 or so TCR beta sequences to specific HLA alleles. Across donors, most TCR sequences were observed very rarely, whereas some public TCRs were present in many individuals. A few of the identified cytomegalovirus-associated TCR beta chains were confirmed in vitro to be specific for cytomegalovirus antigens. The authors suggested that the approach could potentially be extended to other disease states and immunological phenotypes. Linkage disequilibrium might explain the correlated functional status among segregating V segments, but an unknown experimental factor could not be ruled out. According to a later analysis, parvovirus B19, influenza, CMV and Epstein-Barr virus appeared linked to several top co-occurrence clusters. The only immune exposure information available for the cohort was CMV serostatus. A later analysis found that HLA-associated TCR beta chains were more clonally expanded and had lower generation probabilities than equally common non-associated chains. Some IMGT-functional V segments, including TRBV6-2 and TRBV6-3, could not be told apart with the 87-base-pair reads, so those segments were excluded.

In total, roughly 670 healthy bone marrow donors made up the cohort. At the time of sampling, every cohort member was nominally healthy, though immune exposures that went unrecorded were likely present. The donor tested CMV seropositive and was one of the 289 seropositive cohort members. Every donor gave a peripheral blood sample, and the peripheral blood mononuclear cells from that sample were used for TCR beta sequencing. Genomic DNA extraction from the blood cell samples was performed with the Qiagen DNeasy Blood Extraction Kit. The library was produced with the immunoSEQ multiplex PCR assay. For the multiplex PCR, a mixture combining 60 forward primers for TCR Vbeta segments and 13 reverse primers for TCR Jbeta segments was used. Amplification of the CDR3 region of rearranged TCR beta genes was performed with a multiplex PCR assay on genomic DNA. The amplified TCR beta libraries were sequenced on the Illumina HiSeq System as 87-base-pair reads. In the original analysis: Across the 700 or so repertoires, a later analysis counted 78 million or so unique TCR beta chains, 9.5 million to 13 million of which were shared by at least two donors. Raw reads were error-corrected and collapsed into unique sequences by a nearest-neighbor algorithm in which closely related sequences were merged to remove PCR and sequencing errors. Alignment of CDR3 sequences to IMGT reference sequences was used to assign V, D and J gene segments. For a sequence to be retained, a match of at least six nucleotides was required to both a V gene segment and a J gene segment. A rearrangement counted as productive if the CDR3 had no stop codons and remained in frame with V and J, and every other rearrangement counted as non-productive. CDR3 was defined according to IMGT convention as the region running from the second conserved V-encoded cysteine to the conserved J-encoded phenylalanine. The earlier analysis of 550 to 650 of the donors excluded any sequence lacking an unambiguous match to a single V gene segment. An earlier analysis of fewer than 650 of the donors classified V segments as functional when productive rearrangements were above 56.7% and as segregating when the standard deviation between donors was above 5%. To diagnose cytomegalovirus status from the catalog of TCR beta chain sequences, a statistical classification framework was built. V and J gene assignment, in a later analysis, came from comparing TCR nucleotide sequences with IMGT/GENE-DB human TR gene sequences. Using the TCRdist pipeline, a later analysis assigned CDR3 sequences along with most-parsimonious VDJ recombination scenarios. In a later analysis, each TCR beta chain was defined by its CDR3 amino acid sequence together with its V-gene family, and reads without a unique V-gene family were excluded. In a later analysis, approximately 590 highly shared, low-generation-probability nucleotide sequences were removed to address suspected cross-contamination and a sequencing artifact. A later analysis calculated a clonal expansion index for each public chain from normalized within-repertoire ranks of inferred template counts. In a later analysis, generation probabilities were computed with a VDJ recombination model fitted to out-of-frame rearrangements, and the resulting probabilities were checked against IGoR. A later analysis scored TCR-TCR, TCR-HLA and TCR-CMV co-occurrence with hypergeometric tests, applying a repertoire-size bias correction to TCR pairs. To estimate false discovery rates, a later analysis permuted the HLA or CMV assignments 20 times. A later analysis grouped co-occurring TCRs with DBSCAN, adding TCRdist sequence similarity when clustering within HLA-allele-positive subsets. For co-occurrence clustering, repertoires with fewer than 30,000 or more than 120,000 public chains were excluded, along with about five repertoires with anomalous nucleotide sharing. Entries here come from immuneACCESS through TCRdb and include only in-frame sequences with V and J called. Some clones fail to appear in such tables; in the studies checked, an unresolved V gene covers under half of the shortfall, and the cause of the remainder is unknown. Clone size and V and J calls were adopted from that table, with D and trimming inferred from the DNA. Counted in this sample were around 92,000 clones; 65% to 85% of them appeared once. Roughly 1.3% of the sample lies in the top ten.

Including the terminal cysteine and phenylalanine, the CDR3 comprises 15 residues. CDR3 DNA only is kept here, 45 bases in frame from base 1. CDR1 SNHLY and CDR2 FYNNEI were looked up in the germline V gene. Here V drops 5 bases and J drops 5 bases, and the junction holds 9 bases not matched to any gene. This TCR came from a girl aged 2-10 years in good health and CMV-seropositive. The chain employs TRBV2 and TRBJ2-5; 9 central nucleotides agree with TRBD2. Sequenced material: PBMCs. The DNA sequence reads TGTGCCAGCAGTTCTAGCGGGACGCAATGGGAGACCCAGTACTTC. Translated, it reads CASSSSGTQWETQYF.